This T cell receptor (beta chain) was identified in a study of Ad26.COV2.S vaccination and SARS-CoV-2 variants. General study findings and limits: Vaccinees and placebo recipients showed similar non-spike TCR breadth.

In regard to this clone: Its antigen remains unidentified.

The CDR3 is 14 residues long. V was pared by 3 bases and J by 5 bases, with 14 bases between. Germline assignment: CDR1 LNHDA and CDR2 SQIVND (reference sequence). Produced via immunoSEQ multiplex PCR; TCRdb's table is partial and in-frame only. The sample lists approximately 400,000 clones; under 95% were seen once. This TCR was recovered from a human donor who had recovered from COVID-19. This sample comprised peripheral blood, obtained after recovery from COVID-19. V gene TRBV19 combines with J gene TRBJ2-7; tentative D call: TRBD1 (5 bases). The CDR3 sequence is CASSIRFSRDEQYF. The CDR3 bases are TGTGCCAGTAGTATTCGTTTTTCCAGGGACGAGCAGTACTTC.